What follows describes a single T cell receptor (beta chain). This specimen belongs to a study of blood T cell repertoires in COVID-19. At the level of the study: Acute and convalescent COVID-19 samples came from the United States, Italy and Spain.

In germline, CDR1 is MNHEY, CDR2 SMNVEV (reference sequence). This CDR3 region has 16 residues. V gave up 0 bases and J gave up 8 bases; unmatched junction bases: 8. The table came from immunoSEQ multiplex PCR; TCRdb's copy has only in-frame clones and leaves some out. The repertoire has over 150,000 clones, 70% to 85% of them found once; the top ten carry 25% to 30%. Sequencing input: peripheral blood. The V and J genes are TRBV27 and TRBJ2-1, with TRBD1 matching over 9 bases. The clonotype comes from a woman aged 55-69 years with acute or convalescent COVID-19. The CDR3 bases are TGTGCCAGCAGTTTATCGGACAGGGGATTTCCGGATGAGCAGTTCTTC. Translating gives CASSLSDRGFPDEQFF.